Listed below are T cell receptor beta chains from one sample, sequenced in a study of T cells in Graves' hyperthyroidism and ophthalmopathy. TCRdb redid the calling of the multiplex PCR reads with MiXCR, one entry per CDR3 protein. Among roughly 350,000 distinct CDR3 sequences listed, approximately 15% were seen once. The sequenced material came from blood. The receptors originated from a woman in her thirties with Graves' hyperthyroidism. Each CDR3 is given with its conserved first and last residue. D genes are given only for firm matches. Clone size, where shown, is once, few, many, or a class for clones that have expanded.

D gene	clone size	V gene	J gene	CDR3 protein	CDR3 DNA
.	many	TRBV6-2/TRBV6-3	TRBJ2-5	CASSTWGLQETQYF	TGTGCCAGCAGCACCTGGGGGCTCCAAGAGACCCAGTACTTC
.	.	TRBV24-1	TRBJ1-2	CATSDPRQNYGYTF	TGTGCCACCAGTGATCCGAGACAGAACTATGGCTACACCTTC
TRBD1	.	TRBV20-1	TRBJ1-5	CSARTLTGGVGGNQPQHF	TGCAGTGCTCGAACCTTGACAGGGGGCGTAGGAGGCAATCAGCCCCAGCATTTT
.	many	TRBV20-1	TRBJ2-7	CSAFPGRSYEQYF	TGCAGTGCATTCCCGGGTCGATCCTACGAGCAGTACTTC
.	many	TRBV11-1	TRBJ1-1	CASTRVGLSVNTEAFF	TGTGCTAGTACCCGCGTGGGGCTATCCGTTAACACTGAAGCTTTCTTT
.	few	TRBV13	TRBJ2-3	CARARQGRQVVADTQYF	TGTGCCAGGGCTCGGCAGGGGAGGCAGGTTGTGGCAGATACGCAGTATTTT
TRBD2	many	TRBV20-1	TRBJ2-5	CSARDLSSGRVMGETQYF	TGCAGTGCTAGAGATCTGAGTAGCGGGAGGGTCATGGGAGAGACCCAGTACTTC
.	many	TRBV6-2/TRBV6-3	TRBJ1-1	CASSLDGAEAFF	TGTGCCAGCAGCCTCGATGGGGCTGAAGCTTTCTTT
TRBD1	.	TRBV5-6	TRBJ2-2	CASSSIRQGANTGELFF	TGTGCCAGCAGCTCTATCAGACAGGGGGCTAACACCGGGGAGCTGTTTTTT
.	many	TRBV11-3	TRBJ1-2	CASSRARTRYGYTF	TGTGCCAGCAGCCGCGCCCGGACTCGCTATGGCTACACCTTC